The source of this T cell receptor (beta chain) is a study of T-cell memory formation after mild COVID-19 (dated by TCRdb to about 2021). In terms of the full investigation: Most TCR sequence clusters were specific to one of the two donors. Two young, previously healthy adult volunteers, one female and one male, were included in the cohort. In a couple of donors, T-cell clones that expanded and contracted after mild COVID-19 were followed by sequencing TCRalpha and TCRbeta repertoires longitudinally. What the study reported, not specific to this receptor: Contracting CD4+ clones appeared mostly in the CM and EM memory subsets, whereas CD8+ clones were enriched in EMRA. The second-wave clones that peaked on day 37 were not confirmed to be SARS-CoV-2 specific. Some responding clones were found in pre-infection memory, which suggests that pre-existing cross-reactive memory T cells took part in the SARS-CoV-2 response. Clones contracting from day 15 to 85 had balanced CD4/CD8 phenotypes, while a second wave expanding from day 15 to 37 was biased towards CD4+. Only two mild cases were covered by the study, and larger cohorts that include severe cases with pre-infection samples were considered necessary.

Ficoll-Paque density gradient centrifugation was the method used to isolate PBMCs. This clonotype was counted ten times or more. Its target antigen remains unknown. No base-level quality is on record; no much larger clone is a single base apart. Sequencing was carried out with an Illumina NovaSeq 6000. TCRalpha and TCRbeta cDNA libraries were constructed by 5'RACE with constant-segment primers, with sample barcodes and unique molecular identifiers being introduced. Trizol reagent was used to extract RNA from every sample. Library amplification was performed in two PCR steps, and a second sample barcode and Illumina TruSeq adapters were introduced in the second step. The libraries were sequenced on an Illumina NovaSeq using 2 x 150 bp paired-end reads. Processing in the source paper ran as follows. With migec v1.2.7, reads were demultiplexed and then collapsed into UMI-guided consensus sequences. With mixcr v2.1.11, UMI consensuses were aligned to TRA and TRB V and J templates and assembled into clonotypes. Clonotypes were classified as expanded or contracted when called significant by both edgeR and NoisET, with noise models trained on biological replicates. For edgeR calls, the cutoffs were a false discovery rate-adjusted p below 0.01 and a log2 fold-change threshold of 1. As an exploratory analysis of dynamics, max-normalized trajectories of the 1000 most abundant clonotypes were examined by PCA with hierarchical clustering. Separately sequenced CD4+ and CD8+ repertoires were used to assign the CD4 or CD8 phenotype of responding clones. TCRdb passed the public sequencing reads through fastp at Q25 and MiXCR, retaining productive beta sequences. Merged by CDR3 protein, the rows form single entries marked with the most common genes and DNA. TCRdb, not the original authors, processed these V and J calls. A total of around 250,000 distinct CDR3 sequences appear in this sample, roughly 14% of them only once. The top ten clonotypes cover more than 2% of the sample.

The junction shows trimming of 0 bases on V and 1 base on J, plus 14 bases between the germline ends. Sequences SGHVS (CDR1) and FNYEAQ (CDR2) are obtained from the germline V gene. The CDR3 measures 17 amino acids from cysteine to phenylalanine. Solely the CDR3 DNA is kept, with 51 bases framed from the first base. The sequence derives from an adult woman who had mild COVID-19 (a few samples of this study predate the infection). The sample titles of this study are shuffled in the database, so cell type and time point are left out; the donor was told from shared clones. Recombination linked TRBV7-6 to TRBJ2-3; tentative D gene TRBD2, with 7 bases matching. Specimen: PBMCs or a T cell subset sorted from them (not recorded which). The CDR3 region reads CASSLAFGGGRTDTQYF. The DNA sequence is given as TGTGCCAGCAGCTTAGCGTTTGGCGGGGGCCGCACAGATACGCAGTATTTT.